What follows is one TCR beta chain and its context. Its target is unknown. V was trimmed by 2 bases and J by 4 bases, leaving 18 bases between them. The CDR3 consists of 16 residues. The germline gives CDR1 SGHVS, CDR2 FNYEAQ. Both 60 Vbeta primers and 13 Jbeta primers went into the PCR. Here immunoSEQ multiplex PCR was the method, and the copy in TCRdb shows in-frame clones only, minus some. The sample includes roughly 140,000 clones, over 80% seen only once; the top ten take 3.4%. The record originates from a study of cytomegalovirus exposure and HLA in healthy donors. Overall study results and limits: Earlier analysis looked at TCR beta V segments, and most were productive about 87% or about 30% of the time. Specificity of a few CMV-associated chains for CMV antigens was verified in vitro.

The specimen was PBMCs. The receptor was isolated from a male donor in good health and CMV-seronegative. The chain combines TRBV7-6 with TRBJ2-7, with D perhaps TRBD1 (5 bases). The CDR3 loop is CASSLSFRTNGYEQYF. In nucleotides, the CDR3 is TGTGCCAGCAGCTTATCTTTCCGGACAAACGGATACGAGCAGTACTTC.